Presented here are 26 T cell receptor beta chains from one specimen sequenced in a study of PD-L1 blockade in urothelial cancer. Documented time point: pretreatment peripheral blood. The assay was immunoSEQ multiplex PCR, and TCRdb's table has in-frame clones only and misses some. Altogether tens of thousands of clones are present, roughly 85% being singletons, with the ten largest covering 15% to 18%. The source material was PBMCs, sampled around atezolizumab (anti-PD-L1) treatment. These receptors were taken from a man between 65 and 85 years old with urothelial cancer.

The gene calls are TRBV6-4 and TRBJ2-7, with 8 bases identical to TRBD2. The CDR3 loop spans 20 amino acids. The germline gives CDR1 MRHNA, CDR2 SNTAGT. V lost 1 base to trimming and J lost 1 base; unmatched junction nucleotides: 18. CDR3 in DNA: TGTGCCAGCAGTGACTTGCCGGGGCGCGGGAAAGCGGGAGTTTCCTACGAGCAGTACTTC. Its protein is CASSDLPGRGKAGVSYEQYF.

V is TRBV11-2 and J is TRBJ2-5; possibly TRBD1 for D (6 bases). The germline gives CDR1 SGHAT, CDR2 FQNNGV. The ends were cut back, 5 bases at V and 5 bases at J, with 12 bases in the middle. This CDR3 comprises 13 residues. The CDR3 sequence is CASSPGVEETQYF. CDR3 bases: TGTGCCAGCAGCCCAGGGGTGGAGGAGACCCAGTACTTC.

The rearrangement joins TRBV9 to TRBJ1-2; 7 bases fit TRBD1. Trimming took 3 bases from V and 3 from J; bases not matched to a gene: 2. CDR1 and CDR2 (germline): SGDLS, YYNGEE. The CDR3 extends over 13 amino acids. CDR3 nucleotide sequence: TGTGCCAGCAGCGCTACAGGGGACTATGGCTACACCTTC. Protein product: CASSATGDYGYTF.

This clone was found a few times. V usage is TRBV19 and J usage is TRBJ1-1; possible D gene TRBD1, 6 bases. V lost 1 base, J lost 11 bases, and 20 bases lay in between. From germline, CDR1 is LNHDA and CDR2 SQIVND (reference sequence). The CDR3 has 15 amino acids. The CDR3 sequence: CASSIGARDPQGAFF. CDR3 bases: TGTGCCAGTAGTATAGGGGCGAGGGATCCCCAGGGGGCTTTCTTT.

J is TRBJ2-7 and V is TRBV5-1; 7 bases align to TRBD2. The CDR3 has 14 residues. Trimming removed 4 bases from V and 4 bases from J; junction bases left unmatched: 8. Germline loops: CDR1 SGHRS, CDR2 YFSETQ. Here the CDR3 DNA reads TGCGCCAGCAGCGAGGCGCTAGCGGCATACGAGCAGTACTTC. This translates into CASSEALAAYEQYF.

CDR3 protein: CAWSPPLAGGETQYF. In DNA form, the CDR3 reads TGTGCCTGGAGTCCTCCACTAGCGGGAGGTGAGACCCAGTACTTC. The chain combines TRBV30 with TRBJ2-5; TRBD2 matches at 12 bases. The trim removed 2 bases at V and 5 bases at J, leaving 6 bases unmatched. The CDR3 contains 15 residues. Germline CDR1 and CDR2: GTSNPN and SVGIG (reference sequence).

This rearrangement joins TRBV5-6 to TRBJ2-5, with 10 bases aligning to TRBD2. Germline CDR1 reads SGHDT; CDR2 reads YYEEEE. This CDR3 comprises 15 residues. V shed 2 bases and J 2 bases; nucleotides not matched to a gene: 3. The CDR3 spells CASSFRTSGQETQYF. The CDR3 DNA reads TGTGCCAGCAGCTTTCGGACTAGCGGACAAGAGACCCAGTACTTC.

CDR3 amino acids: CASSPGEGRRNYGYTF. The CDR3, as DNA: TGTGCCAGCTCACCAGGTGAAGGGAGGCGGAACTATGGCTACACCTTC. The V and J genes are TRBV18 and TRBJ1-2; no clear D gene. This CDR3 region has 16 residues. V lost 2 bases, J lost 2 bases, and 15 bases lay in between. The germline V gene encodes CDR1 KGHSH and CDR2 LQKENI.

Here the CDR3 reads CASSSNRGTEAFF. The CDR3 nucleotides are TGTGCCAGCAGCTCAAACAGGGGGACTGAAGCTTTCTTT. This chain joins TRBV7-8 and TRBJ1-1; TRBD1 matches at 8 bases. With V trimmed by 4 bases and J by 5 bases, 3 bases remained unmatched. The CDR3 runs 13 residues. Looked up from germline, CDR1 is SGHVS and CDR2 is FQNEAQ.

Notes on this clone: One end of the junction does not line up with germline, which may come from a read error. The V call is TRBV5-4, the J call TRBJ1-1; a weak D match, TRBD1 (6 bases). Germline CDR1 and CDR2: SGHNT and YYREEE (reference sequence). CDR3 length: 13 residues. The DNA for the CDR3 is TGTGCCAGCAGCGTAACAGGGAACGCTGAAGCTTTCTTT. Residues: CASSVTGNAEAFF. Looking up the rest from reference TRBV5-4 and TRBJ1-1 gives the full variable domain: ETGVTQSPTHLIKTRGQQVTLRCSSQSGHNTVSWYQQALGQGPQFIFQYYREEENGRGNFPPRFSGLQFPNYSSELNVNALELDDSALYLCASSVTGNAEAFFGQGTRLTVV.

Regarding this clone: The sample carries other DNA sequences with the same CDR3. The chain carries TRBV6-5 and TRBJ2-7, with 8 bases identical to TRBD1. The junction had 2 bases not matched to a gene; V was cut back by 4 bases and J by 0 bases. The CDR3 totals 14 residues. In germline, CDR1 is MNHEY, CDR2 SVGAGI. The CDR3 DNA reads TGTGCCAGCAGTTTACAGGGGGGCTCCTACGAGCAGTACTTC. Protein sequence: CASSLQGGSYEQYF.

The V call is TRBV16, the J call TRBJ2-1, with D possibly matching TRBD2 (5 bases). This CDR3 contains 17 residues. In germline, CDR1 is KGHSY, CDR2 FQNENV. V was pared by 4 bases and J by 5 bases, with 21 bases between. The CDR3 sequence is CASSPTDLVGADNEQFF. The CDR3 DNA reads as TGTGCCAGCAGCCCCACCGATCTGGTGGGAGCCGACAATGAGCAGTTCTTC.

The rearrangement joins TRBV28 to TRBJ1-3, with TRBD1 matching over 8 bases. Germline V gives CDR1 MDHEN, CDR2 SYDVKM. This CDR3 is built from 14 residues. The junction had 6 bases not matched to a gene; V was cut back by 7 bases and J by 4 bases. The DNA for the CDR3 is TGTGCCAGCACCACGACAGGGGTAGGAAACACCATATATTTT. Translated, it gives CASTTTGVGNTIYF.

The chain carries TRBV7-9 and TRBJ1-5, with TRBD1 as a possible D gene (5 bases). Germline V lookup: CDR1 SEHNR, CDR2 FQNEAQ (reference sequence). The CDR3 sequence is 16 residues long. Trimming shortened V by 0 bases and J by 2 bases, and 11 bases separated the two germline ends. The chain's CDR3 is CASSLAHGGGNQPQHF. CDR3 DNA: TGTGCCAGCAGCTTAGCGCACGGGGGAGGCAATCAGCCCCAGCATTTT.

The genes are TRBV27 and TRBJ1-5; 7 bases map to TRBD1. V lost 4 bases to trimming and J lost 6 bases; unmatched junction nucleotides: 6. CDR3 size: 14 residues. The germline V gene encodes CDR1 MNHEY and CDR2 SMNVEV (reference sequence). The CDR3 DNA reads as TGTGCCAGCAGTTCCAACAGGGGTAGTCAGCCCCAGCATTTT. The encoded protein is CASSSNRGSQPQHF.

The CDR3 bases are TGTGCCAGCATGAGTCGGGAGGGCCTCGGGGAGCTGTTTTTT. Its protein product is CASMSREGLGELFF. The V gene is TRBV6-1, the J gene TRBJ2-2; TRBD2 matches 8 bases. The junction had 8 bases not matched to a gene; V was cut back by 7 bases and J by 7 bases. Per the germline V gene, CDR1 is MNHNS and CDR2 is SASEGT. CDR3 size: 14 residues.

The chain recombines TRBV5-6 with TRBJ2-5, with a possible D match to TRBD2 (5 bases). Germline V lookup: CDR1 SGHDT, CDR2 YYEEEE. Between the trimmed V and J ends, which lost 2 bases and 5 bases, there was a span of 16 bases. There are 15 residues in the CDR3. The CDR3 loop is CASSFVATAWETQYF. DNA for the CDR3: TGTGCCAGCAGCTTTGTAGCGACTGCTTGGGAGACCCAGTACTTC.

V usage is TRBV28 and J usage is TRBJ2-7; the D gene is possibly TRBD1 (5 bases). Germline V gene sequence: CDR1 MDHEN, CDR2 SYDVKM. This CDR3 is 17 amino acids long. V lost 2 bases and J lost 1, with 18 bases in between. DNA for the CDR3: TGTGCCAGCAGTTTAAGGGGTTCCCTTAGGGGTTCCTACGAGCAGTACTTC. This codes for CASSLRGSLRGSYEQYF.

This chain links TRBV19 with TRBJ2-7; 8 nucleotides agree with TRBD2. The CDR3 consists of 14 residues. Germline trimming cut 5 bases from V and 1 base from J; bases unmatched to any gene: 4. Germline assignment: CDR1 LNHDA and CDR2 SQIVND (reference sequence). Here the CDR3 DNA reads TGTGCCAGTAGTCCTCGACTAGCGTCCTACGAGCAGTACTTC. Encoded protein: CASSPRLASYEQYF.

The chain couples TRBV6-1 to TRBJ2-3; 11 nucleotides align to TRBD2. The CDR3 length is 17 residues. The germline gives CDR1 MNHNS, CDR2 SASEGT. With V trimmed by 0 bases and J by 5 bases, 7 bases remained unmatched. The CDR3 DNA is TGTGCCAGCAGTGAAGCGTTCTTAGCGGGAGGGGGAGATACGCAGTATTTT. As protein: CASSEAFLAGGGDTQYF.

The chain uses TRBV11-3 and TRBJ2-1, with 9 bases lining up with TRBD2. The ends lost 1 base at V and 2 bases at J; junction bases unmatched: 6. The CDR3 is made up of 17 amino acids. Germline-derived CDR1 and CDR2 are SGHNT and YENEEA. CDR3 in amino acids: CASSLGTIAGAYNEQFF. Here the CDR3 DNA reads TGTGCCAGCAGCTTAGGAACTATAGCGGGGGCCTACAATGAGCAGTTCTTC. Full variable domain (missing parts from reference TRBV11-3 and TRBJ2-1): EAGVVQSPRYKIIEKKQPVAFWCNPISGHNTLYWYLQNLGQGPELLIRYENEEAVDDSQLPKDRFSAERLKGVDSTLKIQPAELGDSAVYLCASSLGTIAGAYNEQFFGPGTRLTVL.

This clone occurred a few times. The chain has TRBV4-2 and TRBJ2-3; 7 bases agree with TRBD2. The V gene end was trimmed by 0 bases and the J gene end by 14 bases; junction bases not matched to a gene: 14. The CDR3 has 15 amino acids. Germline CDR1 LGHNA, CDR2 YNFKEQ. CDR3 region: CASSQEASGHRYAYF. CDR3 DNA sequence: TGTGCCAGCAGCCAAGAAGCTAGCGGCCACAGATACGCGTATTTT.

The genes are TRBV6-5 and TRBJ2-7, with a weak D call TRBD2 (5 bases). Germline V gene sequence: CDR1 MNHEY, CDR2 SVGAGI. CDR3 size: 13 residues. Trimming pared 11 bases from V and 8 bases from J, leaving 22 bases between. CDR3 in amino acids: CACSHDREAKQYF. The CDR3 region has the DNA TGTGCCTGCTCTCACGACCGGGAAGCAAAGCAGTACTTC.

The chain uses TRBV5-8 and TRBJ2-1; TRBD1 matches 8 bases. The ends lost 3 bases at V and 8 bases at J; junction bases unmatched: 13. Per germline, CDR1 SGHTS and CDR2 YDEGEE. The CDR3 sequence is 16 residues long. The CDR3 DNA reads TGTGCCAGCAGCTCGGGCCCAGGACAGGGCGAGGATGAGCAGTTCTTC. This gives the protein CASSSGPGQGEDEQFF.

A note on this clone: Distinct nucleotide sequences in the sample also encode this CDR3. The chain employs TRBV30 and TRBJ2-5; 14 bases are a match to TRBD2. This CDR3 contains 17 residues. Trimming removed 2 bases from V and 4 bases from J; junction bases left unmatched: 9. Germline assignment: CDR1 GTSNPN and CDR2 SVGIG (reference sequence). For the CDR3, the DNA is TGTGCCTGGAGTCCTTCCGGGACTAGCGGGAGTGGAGAGACCCAGTACTTC. This sequence encodes CAWSPSGTSGSGETQYF.

The chain uses TRBV7-2 and TRBJ1-5; 8 nucleotides align to TRBD1. V shed 1 base, J shed 4 bases, and the junction held 0 bases outside the gene matches. The CDR3 is made up of 14 amino acids. CDR1 SGHTA and CDR2 FQGNSA come from the germline V gene. The CDR3 DNA reads TGTGCCAGCAGCTTAGGACAGGGGAATCAGCCCCAGCATTTT. Translation gives CASSLGQGNQPQHF.